The T cell receptor beta chain under discussion was sequenced for a study of Tregs in tolerant kidney transplant recipients. V was trimmed by 1 base and J by 0 bases, leaving 13 bases between them. Per germline, CDR1 LGHNA and CDR2 YNFKEQ. The CDR3 totals 16 residues. Sequencing was performed with immunoSEQ multiplex PCR; in TCRdb, only in-frame clones are kept and a portion is missing. Among about 83,000 clones listed, around 98% were seen once. On this clone itself: The antigen remains unidentified.

Unstimulated regulatory T cells (CD4+CD25+CD127-), CD4+CD25- non-regulatory cells, CD4 and CD8 cells were FACS-sorted from thawed PBMCs. Study outcomes and limitations: No direct test of biological reproducibility was done here. Activated donor B cell expansion appeared to reveal the most relevant donor-specific TCRbeta repertoire. Nucleotide sequences could not be compared across some patients' samples due to primer changes.

The chain recombines TRBV4-2 with TRBJ2-7; the D gene is possibly TRBD2 (6 bases). Sequenced material: CD4+ T cells from blood, taken before the transplant. The clonotype comes from a human donor who received a combined kidney and bone marrow transplant. The CDR3, as DNA: TGTGCCAGCAGCCAAGTGGGCGGGACCCGCTCCTACGAGCAGTACTTC. It translates to CASSQVGGTRSYEQYF.